These T cell receptor beta chains were read from a single sample in a study of T cell changes during pregnancy in multiple sclerosis. Sequenced by immunoSEQ multiplex PCR; TCRdb stores in-frame clones only, minus some. The sample consists of about 49,000 clones, 90% of them appearing once. Sequencing used peripheral blood, obtained after pregnancy. Receptor source: a female donor in good health, enrolled as a control in a pregnancy study. Each CDR3 is given with its conserved first and last residue. Each record gives: D gene, CDR3 length, V gene, clone size, J gene, CDR3 DNA, CDR3 protein. D genes are given only for firm matches. Part of the rows lack a size; the others show once, few, many or a class for expanded clones.

d_gene: -
len: 15
v_gene: TRBV10-3
abundance: -
j_gene: TRBJ1-2
CDR3nt: TGTGCCATCAGTGAGTCGGTCGGGGATCGGTATGGCTACACCTTC
CDR3aa: CAISESVGDRYGYTF

d_gene: -
len: 15
v_gene: TRBV7-8
abundance: -
j_gene: TRBJ1-1
CDR3nt: TGTGCCAGCAGCCGCCCGGGAGTATATAACACTGAAGCTTTCTTT
CDR3aa: CASSRPGVYNTEAFF

d_gene: -
len: 15
v_gene: TRBV10-2
abundance: once
j_gene: TRBJ1-1
CDR3nt: TGCGCCAGCAGTGAGAATAGGGGTAGGGGCACTGAAGCTTTCTTT
CDR3aa: CASSENRGRGTEAFF

d_gene: -
len: 17
v_gene: TRBV5-1
abundance: -
j_gene: TRBJ2-6
CDR3nt: TGCGCCAGCAGCTTGGGACCGGGGGGCGCTGGGGCCAACGTCCTGACTTTC
CDR3aa: CASSLGPGGAGANVLTF

d_gene: -
len: 15
v_gene: TRBV2
abundance: -
j_gene: TRBJ2-1
CDR3nt: TGTGCCAGTAGTCTTGGCCAAAGAGGGTTGGATGAGCAGTTCTTC
CDR3aa: CASSLGQRGLDEQFF

d_gene: TRBD1
len: 17
v_gene: TRBV4-1
abundance: -
j_gene: TRBJ2-5
CDR3nt: TGCGCCAGCAGCCGGGACAGAACCGAGGAGTACCAAGAGACCCAGTACTTC
CDR3aa: CASSRDRTEEYQETQYF

d_gene: TRBD1
len: 13
v_gene: TRBV7-9
abundance: -
j_gene: TRBJ1-1
CDR3nt: TGTGCCAGCAGCAGGACAGGGTACCAGGGAGCTTTCTTT
CDR3aa: CASSRTGYQGAFF

d_gene: -
len: 16
v_gene: TRBV7-3
abundance: -
j_gene: TRBJ1-4
CDR3nt: TGTGCCAGCAGCTTAACTTTGAGGGCCCGTAATGAAAAACTGTTTTTT
CDR3aa: CASSLTLRARNEKLFF

d_gene: -
len: 14
v_gene: TRBV5-4
abundance: -
j_gene: TRBJ2-4
CDR3nt: TGTGCCAGCAGCGTAGGGGGGGGCCCTAACATTCAGTACTTC
CDR3aa: CASSVGGGPNIQYF

d_gene: -
len: 14
v_gene: TRBV5-4
abundance: -
j_gene: TRBJ1-3
CDR3nt: TGTGCCAGCAGCCTGGAGCTCTCTGGAAACACCATATATTTT
CDR3aa: CASSLELSGNTIYF

d_gene: TRBD1
len: 15
v_gene: TRBV4-1
abundance: -
j_gene: TRBJ1-1
CDR3nt: TGCGCCAGCAGCAGGAGGACAGGGGGAAACACTGAAGCTTTCTTT
CDR3aa: CASSRRTGGNTEAFF

d_gene: TRBD1
len: 14
v_gene: TRBV5-1
abundance: -
j_gene: TRBJ2-2
CDR3nt: TGCGCCAGCAGCTCGGACAGGTACACCGGGGAGCTGTTTTTT
CDR3aa: CASSSDRYTGELFF

d_gene: TRBD1
len: 14
v_gene: TRBV19
abundance: -
j_gene: TRBJ1-1
CDR3nt: TGTGCCAGTAGTCGGGACAGAGAGGACACTGAAGCTTTCTTT
CDR3aa: CASSRDREDTEAFF

d_gene: -
len: 14
v_gene: TRBV7-9
abundance: -
j_gene: TRBJ1-4
CDR3nt: TGTGCCAGCAGCTTAGCCGGGAAGGGTGAAAAACTGTTTTTT
CDR3aa: CASSLAGKGEKLFF

d_gene: -
len: 15
v_gene: TRBV28
abundance: -
j_gene: TRBJ1-1
CDR3nt: TGTGCCAGCAGGTCCATTACCCCGGGACATAGTGAAGCTTTCTTT
CDR3aa: CASRSITPGHSEAFF

d_gene: -
len: 11
v_gene: TRBV5-6
abundance: -
j_gene: TRBJ2-7
CDR3nt: TGTGCCAGCAGCTTTCGCTACGAGCAGTACTTC
CDR3aa: CASSFRYEQYF

d_gene: -
len: 16
v_gene: TRBV6-1
abundance: -
j_gene: TRBJ1-2
CDR3nt: TGTGCCAGCAGTGTTGGGAGGGGGACGGTGGGTAATGGCTACACCTTC
CDR3aa: CASSVGRGTVGNGYTF

d_gene: TRBD1
len: 17
v_gene: TRBV7-6
abundance: -
j_gene: TRBJ1-1
CDR3nt: TGTGCCAGCAGCCCCCGGACAGGGAGCAGAGTCGACACTGAAGCTTTCTTT
CDR3aa: CASSPRTGSRVDTEAFF

d_gene: -
len: 16
v_gene: TRBV9
abundance: -
j_gene: TRBJ2-7
CDR3nt: TGTGCCAGCAGCGTAGACGTCGGGAGTGGCTCCTACGAGCAGTACTTC
CDR3aa: CASSVDVGSGSYEQYF

d_gene: -
len: 14
v_gene: TRBV12-5
abundance: -
j_gene: TRBJ2-1
CDR3nt: TGTGCTAGTGTCCTTAGTTGGTCCTACAATGAGCAGTTCTTC
CDR3aa: CASVLSWSYNEQFF

d_gene: TRBD2
len: 15
v_gene: TRBV5-1
abundance: -
j_gene: TRBJ2-5
CDR3nt: TGCGCCAGCAGCTCTCTAGCGGGGGAGATAGAGACCCAGTACTTC
CDR3aa: CASSSLAGEIETQYF

d_gene: TRBD1
len: 14
v_gene: TRBV13
abundance: -
j_gene: TRBJ2-5
CDR3nt: TGTGCCAGCAGCTCGGACAGGGAGGAGGAGACCCAGTACTTC
CDR3aa: CASSSDREEETQYF

d_gene: TRBD1
len: 16
v_gene: TRBV9
abundance: once
j_gene: TRBJ2-2
CDR3nt: TGTGCCAGCAGCGTATCCGGGACAGGGGCGGCCGGGGAGCTGTTTTTT
CDR3aa: CASSVSGTGAAGELFF

d_gene: -
len: 13
v_gene: TRBV6-4
abundance: -
j_gene: TRBJ2-1
CDR3nt: TGTGCCAGCAGTGACGAAGGGGTCGATGAGCAGTTCTTC
CDR3aa: CASSDEGVDEQFF

d_gene: -
len: 12
v_gene: TRBV30
abundance: -
j_gene: TRBJ1-1
CDR3nt: TGTGCCTGGAGCAGGCGAAACACTGAAGCTTTCTTT
CDR3aa: CAWSRRNTEAFF

d_gene: -
len: 12
v_gene: TRBV29-1
abundance: -
j_gene: TRBJ2-7
CDR3nt: TGCAGCGCCGAAGGGGTATACTACGAGCAGTACTTC
CDR3aa: CSAEGVYYEQYF

d_gene: -
len: 16
v_gene: TRBV15
abundance: once
j_gene: TRBJ2-3
CDR3nt: TGTGCCACCAGCAGAGATACTAGCCTCGGCACAGATACGCAGTATTTT
CDR3aa: CATSRDTSLGTDTQYF

d_gene: -
len: 14
v_gene: TRBV7-2
abundance: -
j_gene: TRBJ1-2
CDR3nt: TGTGCCAGCAGCTTAGAAGCAGGGGACTATGGCTACACCTTC
CDR3aa: CASSLEAGDYGYTF

d_gene: -
len: 16
v_gene: TRBV2
abundance: -
j_gene: TRBJ2-4
CDR3nt: TGTGCCAGCAGTGTGACTGGAGATTTAGCCAAAAACATTCAGTACTTC
CDR3aa: CASSVTGDLAKNIQYF

d_gene: TRBD1
len: 11
v_gene: TRBV29-1
abundance: -
j_gene: TRBJ2-5
CDR3nt: TGCAGCGTGCCCAGGGGGCAGACCCAGTACTTC
CDR3aa: CSVPRGQTQYF

d_gene: -
len: 14
v_gene: TRBV30
abundance: -
j_gene: TRBJ2-4
CDR3nt: TGTGCCTGGAGTTCCGGGAGAGCCAAAAACATTCAGTACTTC
CDR3aa: CAWSSGRAKNIQYF

d_gene: -
len: 11
v_gene: TRBV29-1
abundance: -
j_gene: TRBJ2-7
CDR3nt: TGCAGCGTCCTAAGTCTCTACGAGCAGTACTTC
CDR3aa: CSVLSLYEQYF

d_gene: -
len: 16
v_gene: TRBV19
abundance: -
j_gene: TRBJ2-2
CDR3nt: TGTGCCAGTAGTATTGTACGCGTCGTCAACACCGGGGAGCTGTTTTTT
CDR3aa: CASSIVRVVNTGELFF

d_gene: -
len: 13
v_gene: TRBV28
abundance: -
j_gene: TRBJ1-6
CDR3nt: TGTGCCAGCAAGGGGGTCTATAATTCACCCCTCCACTTT
CDR3aa: CASKGVYNSPLHF

d_gene: -
len: 12
v_gene: TRBV6-5
abundance: once
j_gene: TRBJ2-1
CDR3nt: TGTGCCAGCAGCCCAACTTGGAATGAGCAGTTCTTC
CDR3aa: CASSPTWNEQFF

d_gene: TRBD2
len: 16
v_gene: TRBV4-3
abundance: once
j_gene: TRBJ2-3
CDR3nt: TGCGCCAGCAGCAAAAGCGGGCTAGCGGTCACAGATACGCAGTATTTT
CDR3aa: CASSKSGLAVTDTQYF

d_gene: -
len: 13
v_gene: TRBV7-3
abundance: -
j_gene: TRBJ1-6
CDR3nt: TGTGCCAGCAGCTTAGAGGGTCATTCACCCCTCCACTTT
CDR3aa: CASSLEGHSPLHF

d_gene: TRBD1
len: 15
v_gene: TRBV5-1
abundance: -
j_gene: TRBJ1-1
CDR3nt: TGCGCCAGCAGCTTGGACTACAGGGGACTGACGGTTACTTTCTTT
CDR3aa: CASSLDYRGLTVTFF

d_gene: TRBD2
len: 14
v_gene: TRBV13
abundance: -
j_gene: TRBJ2-3
CDR3nt: TGTGCCAGCAGCCGGACTAGCGGGAGGGATACGCAGTATTTT
CDR3aa: CASSRTSGRDTQYF

d_gene: -
len: 14
v_gene: TRBV11-2
abundance: once
j_gene: TRBJ2-3
CDR3nt: TGTGCCAGCAGCTCCCCCCCGGGGGAGCGGACGCAGTATTTT
CDR3aa: CASSSPPGERTQYF

d_gene: -
len: 17
v_gene: TRBV4-2
abundance: -
j_gene: TRBJ2-2
CDR3nt: TGTGCCAGCAGCCAAGTTAAGGCAGGGAAAAACACCGGGGAGCTGTTTTTT
CDR3aa: CASSQVKAGKNTGELFF

d_gene: -
len: 15
v_gene: TRBV4-1
abundance: -
j_gene: TRBJ1-3
CDR3nt: TGCGCCAGCAGCCAAGATGGCGGATCTGGAAACACCATATATTTT
CDR3aa: CASSQDGGSGNTIYF

d_gene: TRBD1
len: 16
v_gene: TRBV5-1
abundance: -
j_gene: TRBJ2-7
CDR3nt: TGCGCCAGCAGCCCGGGACAGGGGGCGAACTTCTACGAGCAGTACTTC
CDR3aa: CASSPGQGANFYEQYF

d_gene: -
len: 14
v_gene: TRBV19
abundance: once
j_gene: TRBJ2-7
CDR3nt: TGTGCCAGTAGTATGCGATTTGAGGCGGGGCCCCAGTACTTC
CDR3aa: CASSMRFEAGPQYF

d_gene: TRBD1
len: 13
v_gene: TRBV27
abundance: -
j_gene: TRBJ1-2
CDR3nt: TGTGCCAGCAGTTTTAGGCAGGGGGATGGCTACACCTTC
CDR3aa: CASSFRQGDGYTF

d_gene: TRBD1
len: 18
v_gene: TRBV4-3
abundance: once
j_gene: TRBJ1-4
CDR3nt: TGCGCCAGCAGCCGAGGCCTAGGGGGCAGGGCAACTAATGAAAAACTGTTTTTT
CDR3aa: CASSRGLGGRATNEKLFF

d_gene: TRBD2
len: 15
v_gene: TRBV7-2
abundance: -
j_gene: TRBJ2-1
CDR3nt: TGTGCCAGCAGCTTAGGGACTAGCTCCTACAATGAGCAGTTCTTC
CDR3aa: CASSLGTSSYNEQFF

d_gene: TRBD1
len: 12
v_gene: TRBV11-1
abundance: -
j_gene: TRBJ2-7
CDR3nt: TGTGCCAGCAGCTCACAGGGGTACGAGCAGTACTTC
CDR3aa: CASSSQGYEQYF

d_gene: -
len: 15
v_gene: TRBV6-5
abundance: -
j_gene: TRBJ1-1
CDR3nt: TGTGCCAGCAGTTACTCCAGGGCACGAATGACTGAAGCTTTCTTT
CDR3aa: CASSYSRARMTEAFF

d_gene: -
len: 14
v_gene: TRBV30
abundance: -
j_gene: TRBJ1-3
CDR3nt: TGTGCCTGGACCCTGGGAGCTACTGGAAACACCATATATTTT
CDR3aa: CAWTLGATGNTIYF

d_gene: -
len: 13
v_gene: TRBV10-3
abundance: few
j_gene: TRBJ2-7
CDR3nt: TGTGCCATCAGACCGGGTGGAACCTACGAGCAGTACTTC
CDR3aa: CAIRPGGTYEQYF

d_gene: TRBD1
len: 18
v_gene: TRBV5-1
abundance: -
j_gene: TRBJ1-4
CDR3nt: TGCGCCAGCAGCTTACCCCGGGCGGGACGACAGGGTTATGAAAAACTGTTTTTT
CDR3aa: CASSLPRAGRQGYEKLFF

d_gene: -
len: 14
v_gene: TRBV5-1
abundance: -
j_gene: TRBJ2-5
CDR3nt: TGCGCCAGCAGCATTTCGGGGTGGGAGGAGACCCAGTACTTC
CDR3aa: CASSISGWEETQYF

d_gene: TRBD1
len: 13
v_gene: TRBV7-2
abundance: once
j_gene: TRBJ1-2
CDR3nt: TGTGCCAGCAGGTTTACAGGGGGCGACGGCTACACCTTC
CDR3aa: CASRFTGGDGYTF

d_gene: -
len: 16
v_gene: TRBV27
abundance: -
j_gene: TRBJ2-3
CDR3nt: TGTGCCAGCAGTTTATGGGCGCACTCTAGCACAGATACGCAGTATTTT
CDR3aa: CASSLWAHSSTDTQYF